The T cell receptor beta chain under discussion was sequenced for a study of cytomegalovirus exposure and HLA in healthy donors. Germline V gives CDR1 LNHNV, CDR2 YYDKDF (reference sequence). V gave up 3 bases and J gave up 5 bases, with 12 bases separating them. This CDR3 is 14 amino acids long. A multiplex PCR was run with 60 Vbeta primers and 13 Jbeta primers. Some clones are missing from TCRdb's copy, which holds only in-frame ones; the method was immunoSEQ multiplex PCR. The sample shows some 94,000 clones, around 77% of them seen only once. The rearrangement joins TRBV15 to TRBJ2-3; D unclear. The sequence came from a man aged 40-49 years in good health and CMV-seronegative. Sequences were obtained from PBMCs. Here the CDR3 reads CATSRAESIDTQYF. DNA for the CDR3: TGTGCCACCAGCAGGGCTGAAAGTATAGATACGCAGTATTTT.